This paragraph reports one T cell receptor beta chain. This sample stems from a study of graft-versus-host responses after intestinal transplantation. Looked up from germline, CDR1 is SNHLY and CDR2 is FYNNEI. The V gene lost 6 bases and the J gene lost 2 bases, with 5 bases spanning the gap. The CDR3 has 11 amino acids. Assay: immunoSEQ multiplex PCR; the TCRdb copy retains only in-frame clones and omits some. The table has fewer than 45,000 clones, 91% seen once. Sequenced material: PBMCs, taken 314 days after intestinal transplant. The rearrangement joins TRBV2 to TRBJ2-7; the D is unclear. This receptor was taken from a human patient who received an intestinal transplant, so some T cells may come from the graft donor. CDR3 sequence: CASSQTYEQYF. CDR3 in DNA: TGTGCCAGCAGCCAAACCTACGAGCAGTACTTC.